This T cell receptor beta chain originates from a study of immune evolution from preneoplasia to lung adenocarcinoma. On the study more broadly: HLA loss of heterozygosity: roughly 7.5% AIS, over 12% MIA, approximately 35% ADC, none AAH.

Profiling relied on immunoSEQ multiplex PCR, and the TCRdb table lists in-frame clones only, not all of them. The sample lists more than 9,000 clones, around 82% seen once, with about 1.7% in the top ten. Study observations and caveats: Normal lung had highest clonality; later lesions appeared denser, more diverse. From normal lung to invasive adenocarcinoma, top clone frequencies appeared to decrease.

The germline V gene encodes CDR1 MNHNS and CDR2 SASEGT. CDR3 length equals 14 residues. V was clipped by 8 bases and J by 0 bases, with 10 bases between them. With regard to this clone: Its antigen is unidentified.

Nucleic acids came from premalignant or tumor cells enriched by macro-dissection. Sequencing was done on a sample of FFPE minimally invasive lung adenocarcinoma tissue. The chain recombines TRBV6-1 with TRBJ2-2; D unclear. This receptor was taken from a person aged 70 to 85 with lung adenocarcinoma. DNA for the CDR3: TGTGCCAGCCGACAAAACGCGAACACCGGGGAGCTGTTTTTT. Translation gives CASRQNANTGELFF.